The sequence of this TCR beta chain was determined in a study of cytomegalovirus exposure and HLA in healthy donors. The study's findings and limits: Analysis was performed later, and it showed HLA-associated TCR beta chains to be more clonally expanded than equally common others. It was in a later analysis that TCR association rates were seen to vary by HLA locus, highest for DRB1 and lowest for HLA-C. Most TCRs appeared rarely, but some public TCRs recurred in many donors.

About this clone itself: Its specificity is not known.

13 Jbeta primers and 60 Vbeta primers were used for the PCR. Assay: immunoSEQ multiplex PCR; the TCRdb copy retains only in-frame clones and omits some. The sample contains about 160,000 clones, 65% to 85% of which appear only once. This receptor was taken from a male donor in good health and CMV-seropositive. The sequenced sample consisted of PBMCs.

The CDR3 DNA follows: TGTGCCAGCAGTTTATCACTAGCTTACGAGCAGTACTTC. Translation gives CASSLSLAYEQYF. The chain is built from TRBV28 and TRBJ2-7; TRBD2 is a possible D gene (6 bases). V was pared by 1 base and J by 4 bases, with 8 bases between. The CDR3 contains 13 residues. Germline V gives CDR1 MDHEN, CDR2 SYDVKM.